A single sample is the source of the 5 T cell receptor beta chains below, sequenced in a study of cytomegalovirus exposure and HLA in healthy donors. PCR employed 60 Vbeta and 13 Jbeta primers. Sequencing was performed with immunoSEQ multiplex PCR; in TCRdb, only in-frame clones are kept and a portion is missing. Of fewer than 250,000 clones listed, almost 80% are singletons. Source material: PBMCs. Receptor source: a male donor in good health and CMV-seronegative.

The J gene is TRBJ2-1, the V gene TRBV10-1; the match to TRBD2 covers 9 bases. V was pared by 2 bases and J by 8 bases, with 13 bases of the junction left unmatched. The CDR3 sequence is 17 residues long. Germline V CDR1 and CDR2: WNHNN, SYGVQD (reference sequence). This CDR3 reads CASSEGQGLATFDEQFF. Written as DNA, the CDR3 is TGCGCCAGCAGTGAGGGGCAAGGACTAGCGACCTTTGATGAGCAGTTCTTC.

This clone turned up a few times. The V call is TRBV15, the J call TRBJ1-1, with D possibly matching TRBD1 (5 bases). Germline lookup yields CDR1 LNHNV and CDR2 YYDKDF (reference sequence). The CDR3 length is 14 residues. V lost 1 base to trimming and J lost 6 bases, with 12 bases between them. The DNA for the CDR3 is TGTGCCACCAGCAGAGTGGCAGGGAGGGCTGAAGCTTTCTTT. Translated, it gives CATSRVAGRAEAFF.

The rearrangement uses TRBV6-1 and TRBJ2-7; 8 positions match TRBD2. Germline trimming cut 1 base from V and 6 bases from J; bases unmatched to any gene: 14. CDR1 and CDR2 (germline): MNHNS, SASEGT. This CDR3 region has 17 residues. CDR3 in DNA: TGTGCCAGCAGTGAAGAGGACGGGAGGGCCCGTTTTCCCGAGCAGTACTTC. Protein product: CASSEEDGRARFPEQYF.

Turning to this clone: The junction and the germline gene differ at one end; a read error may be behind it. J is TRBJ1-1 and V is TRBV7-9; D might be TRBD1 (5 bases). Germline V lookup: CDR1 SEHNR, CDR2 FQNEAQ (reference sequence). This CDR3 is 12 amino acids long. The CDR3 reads CSSTPHPGGAFF. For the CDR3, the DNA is TGTTCCAGCACCCCTCACCCGGGGGGAGCTTTCTTT.

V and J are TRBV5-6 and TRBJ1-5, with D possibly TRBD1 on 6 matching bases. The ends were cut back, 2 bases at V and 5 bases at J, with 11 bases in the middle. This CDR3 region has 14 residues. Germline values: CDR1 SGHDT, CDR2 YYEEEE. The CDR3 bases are TGTGCCAGCAGCTTCAGGGGTAACCATCAGCCCCAGCATTTT. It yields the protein CASSFRGNHQPQHF.